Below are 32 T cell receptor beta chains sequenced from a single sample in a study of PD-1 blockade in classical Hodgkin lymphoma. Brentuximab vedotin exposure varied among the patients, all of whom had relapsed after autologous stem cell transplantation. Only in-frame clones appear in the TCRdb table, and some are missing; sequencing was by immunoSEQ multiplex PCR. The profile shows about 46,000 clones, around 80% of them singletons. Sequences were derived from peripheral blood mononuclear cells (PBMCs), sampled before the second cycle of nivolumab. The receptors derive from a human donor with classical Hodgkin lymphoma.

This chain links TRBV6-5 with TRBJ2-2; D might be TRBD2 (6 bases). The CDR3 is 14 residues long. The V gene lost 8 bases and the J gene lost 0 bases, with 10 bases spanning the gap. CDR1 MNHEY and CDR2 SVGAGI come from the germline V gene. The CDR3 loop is CASSRGPNTGELFF. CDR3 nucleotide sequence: TGTGCCAGCTCGCGGGGTCCGAACACCGGGGAGCTGTTTTTT.

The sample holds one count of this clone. The CDR3 loop reads CASSQNRDPYNEQFF. DNA for the CDR3: TGCGCCAGCAGCCAGAACAGGGATCCCTACAATGAGCAGTTCTTC. This chain connects TRBV4-1 to TRBJ2-1; D possibly corresponds to TRBD1 (6 bases). There are 15 residues in the CDR3. Looked up from germline, CDR1 is MGHRA and CDR2 is YSYEKL. V was trimmed by 3 bases and J by 2 bases, leaving 11 bases between them.

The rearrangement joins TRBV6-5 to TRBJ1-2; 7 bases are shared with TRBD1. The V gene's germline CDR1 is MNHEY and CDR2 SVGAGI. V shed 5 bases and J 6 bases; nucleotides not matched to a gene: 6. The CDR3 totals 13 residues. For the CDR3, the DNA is TGTGCCAGCAGTCCCGACAGGGACCATGGCTACACCTTC. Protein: CASSPDRDHGYTF.

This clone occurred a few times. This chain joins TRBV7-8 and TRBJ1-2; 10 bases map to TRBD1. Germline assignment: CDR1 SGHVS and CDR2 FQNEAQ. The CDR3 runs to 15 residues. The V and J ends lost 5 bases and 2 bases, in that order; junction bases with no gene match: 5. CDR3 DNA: TGTGCCAGCAGCATTGGACAGGGGGTAAACTATGGCTACACCTTC. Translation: CASSIGQGVNYGYTF.

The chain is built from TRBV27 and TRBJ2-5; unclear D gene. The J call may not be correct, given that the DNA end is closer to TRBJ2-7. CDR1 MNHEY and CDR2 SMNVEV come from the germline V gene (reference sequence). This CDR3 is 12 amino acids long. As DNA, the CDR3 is TGTGCCTCTGGCCAGACCTCCTACGAGCAGTACTTC. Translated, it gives CASGQTSYEQYF.

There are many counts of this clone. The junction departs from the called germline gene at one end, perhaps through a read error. The DNA of the CDR3 is TGTGCCAGCTGCCAAAGACCTGGGGAGACCCAGTACTTC. This translates into CASCQRPGETQYF. The rearrangement links TRBV14 to TRBJ2-5; no clear D. The CDR3 loop spans 13 amino acids. Germline V CDR1 and CDR2: SGHDN, FVKESK.

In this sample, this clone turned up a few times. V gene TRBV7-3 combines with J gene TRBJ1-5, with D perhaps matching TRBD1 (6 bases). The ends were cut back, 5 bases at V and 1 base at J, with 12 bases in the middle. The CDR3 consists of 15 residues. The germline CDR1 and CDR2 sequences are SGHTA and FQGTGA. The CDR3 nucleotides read TGTGCCAGCAGCCTGCTCGGGGGCAGCAATCAGCCCCAGCATTTT. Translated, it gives CASSLLGGSNQPQHF.

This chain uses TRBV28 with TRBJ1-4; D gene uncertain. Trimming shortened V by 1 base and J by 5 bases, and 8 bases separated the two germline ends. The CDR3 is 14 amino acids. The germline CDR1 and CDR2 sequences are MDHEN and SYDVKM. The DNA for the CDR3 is TGTGCCAGCAGTTTATCGGGCCCCAATGAAAAACTGTTTTTT. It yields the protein CASSLSGPNEKLFF.

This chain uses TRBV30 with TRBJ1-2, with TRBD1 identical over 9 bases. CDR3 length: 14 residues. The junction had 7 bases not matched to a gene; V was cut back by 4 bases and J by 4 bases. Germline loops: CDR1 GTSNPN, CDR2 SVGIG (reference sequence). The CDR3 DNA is TGTGCCTGGAACACGGACAGGGGCGGCTATGGCTACACCTTC. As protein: CAWNTDRGGYGYTF.

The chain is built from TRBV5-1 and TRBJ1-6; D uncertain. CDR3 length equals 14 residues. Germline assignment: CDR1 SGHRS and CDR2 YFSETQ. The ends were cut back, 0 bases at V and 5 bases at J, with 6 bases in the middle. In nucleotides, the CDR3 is TGCGCCAGCAGCTTGGACCAAAATAATTCACCCCTCCACTTT. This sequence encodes CASSLDQNNSPLHF.

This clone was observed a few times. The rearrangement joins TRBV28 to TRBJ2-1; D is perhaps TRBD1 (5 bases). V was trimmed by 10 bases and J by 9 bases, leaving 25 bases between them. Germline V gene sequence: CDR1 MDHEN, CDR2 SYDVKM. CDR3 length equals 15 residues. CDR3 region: CATAPPQRGLGEQFF. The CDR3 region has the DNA TGTGCCACCGCCCCCCCTCAAAGGGGCCTCGGTGAGCAGTTCTTC.

This chain's CDR3 is CASSLGPNRGEETQYF. The CDR3 region has the DNA TGTGCCAGCAGCTTGGGGCCTAATCGCGGAGAAGAGACCCAGTACTTC. The V and J genes are TRBV7-3 and TRBJ2-5, with D perhaps matching TRBD1 (5 bases). CDR1 is SGHTA, CDR2 FQGTGA, per germline. Trimming left V 3 bases short and J 3 bases short, with 17 bases between. This CDR3 spans 16 amino acids.

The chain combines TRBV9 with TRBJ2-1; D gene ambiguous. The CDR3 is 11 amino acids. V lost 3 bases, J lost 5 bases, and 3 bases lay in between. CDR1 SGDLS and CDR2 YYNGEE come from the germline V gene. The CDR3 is CASSANNEQFF. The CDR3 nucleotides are TGTGCCAGCAGCGCTAACAATGAGCAGTTCTTC.

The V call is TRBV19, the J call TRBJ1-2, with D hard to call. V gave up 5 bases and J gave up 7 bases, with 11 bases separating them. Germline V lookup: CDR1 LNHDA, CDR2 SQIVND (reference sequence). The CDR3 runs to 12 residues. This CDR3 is CASSVWESGYTF. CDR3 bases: TGTGCCAGTAGTGTCTGGGAGAGTGGCTACACCTTC.

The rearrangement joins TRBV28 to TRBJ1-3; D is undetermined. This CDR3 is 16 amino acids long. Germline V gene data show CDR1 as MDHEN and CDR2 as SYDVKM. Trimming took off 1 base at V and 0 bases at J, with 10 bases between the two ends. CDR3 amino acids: CASSLFPGSSGNTIYF. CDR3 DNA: TGTGCCAGCAGTTTATTTCCGGGAAGCTCTGGAAACACCATATATTTT.

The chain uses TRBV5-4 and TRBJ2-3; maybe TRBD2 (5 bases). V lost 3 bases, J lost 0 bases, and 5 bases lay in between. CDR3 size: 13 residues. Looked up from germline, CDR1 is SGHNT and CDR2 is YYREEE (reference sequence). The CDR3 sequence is CASSWTSTDTQYF. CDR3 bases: TGTGCCAGCAGCTGGACTAGCACAGATACGCAGTATTTT.

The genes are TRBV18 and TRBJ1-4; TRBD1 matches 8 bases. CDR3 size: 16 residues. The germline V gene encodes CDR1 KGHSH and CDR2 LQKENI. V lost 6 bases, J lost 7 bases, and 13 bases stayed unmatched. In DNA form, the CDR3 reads TGTGCCAGCTCCCCGCTTGGGACAGGATATAGTGAAAAACTGTTTTTT. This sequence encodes CASSPLGTGYSEKLFF.

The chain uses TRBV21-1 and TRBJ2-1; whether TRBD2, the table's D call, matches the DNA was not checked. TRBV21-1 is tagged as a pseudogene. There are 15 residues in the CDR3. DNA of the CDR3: TGTGCCAGCAGCAAAGCGACTAGCGGGAGAAAAGAGCAGTTCTTC. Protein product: CASSKATSGRKEQFF.

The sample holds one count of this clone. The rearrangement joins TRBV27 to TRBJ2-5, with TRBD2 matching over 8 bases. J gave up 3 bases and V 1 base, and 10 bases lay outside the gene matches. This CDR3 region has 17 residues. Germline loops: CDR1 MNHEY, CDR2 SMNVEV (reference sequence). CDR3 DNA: TGTGCCAGCAGTTTATGGGGTATGGGACTAGGGGAAGAGACCCAGTACTTC. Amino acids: CASSLWGMGLGEETQYF.

CDR3 bases: TGTGCCAGCAGTTTCGGACAGGGCAGAACTGAAGCTTTCTTT. Amino acid sequence: CASSFGQGRTEAFF. The V call is TRBV28, the J call TRBJ1-1; 8 nucleotides line up with TRBD1. J lost 5 bases, V lost 3 bases, and 5 bases had no gene match. Germline V CDR1 and CDR2: MDHEN, SYDVKM. There are 14 residues in the CDR3.

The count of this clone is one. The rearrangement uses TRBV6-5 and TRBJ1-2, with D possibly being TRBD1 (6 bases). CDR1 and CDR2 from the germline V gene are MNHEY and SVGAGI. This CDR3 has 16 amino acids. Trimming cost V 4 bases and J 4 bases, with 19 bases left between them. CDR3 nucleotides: TGTGCCAGCAGTTCCGGGAAAGGGGGTCTCGGCTATGGCTACACCTTC. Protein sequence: CASSSGKGGLGYGYTF.

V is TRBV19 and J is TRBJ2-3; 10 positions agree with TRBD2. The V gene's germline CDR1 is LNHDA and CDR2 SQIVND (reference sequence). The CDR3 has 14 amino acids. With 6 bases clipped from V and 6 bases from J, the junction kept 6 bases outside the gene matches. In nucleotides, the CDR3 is TGTGCCAGTAGCTGGCTAGCGGGGGTGGATACGCAGTATTTT. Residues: CASSWLAGVDTQYF.

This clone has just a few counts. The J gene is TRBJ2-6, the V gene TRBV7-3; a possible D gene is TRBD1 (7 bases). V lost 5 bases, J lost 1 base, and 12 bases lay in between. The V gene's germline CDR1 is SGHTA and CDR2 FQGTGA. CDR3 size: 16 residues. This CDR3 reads CASSQGGSSGANVLTF. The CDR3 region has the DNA TGTGCCAGCAGCCAGGGGGGTTCTTCTGGGGCCAACGTCCTGACTTTC. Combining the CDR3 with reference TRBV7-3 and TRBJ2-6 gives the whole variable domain GAGVSQTPSNKVTEKGKYVELRCDPISGHTALYWYRQSLGQGPEFLIYFQGTGAADDSGLPNDRFFAVRPEGSVSTLKIQRTERGDSAVYLCASSQGGSSGANVLTFGAGSRLTVL.

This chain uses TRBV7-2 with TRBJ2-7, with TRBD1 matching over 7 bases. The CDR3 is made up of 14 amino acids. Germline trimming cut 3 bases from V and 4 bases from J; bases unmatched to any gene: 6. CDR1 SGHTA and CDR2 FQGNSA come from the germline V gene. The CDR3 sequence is CASSFRAGGYEQYF. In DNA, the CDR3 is TGTGCCAGCAGCTTTCGGGCAGGGGGTTACGAGCAGTACTTC. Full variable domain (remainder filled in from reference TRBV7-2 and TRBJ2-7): GAGVSQSPSNKVTEKGKDVELRCDPISGHTALYWYRQSLGQGLEFLIYFQGNSAPDKSGLPSDRFSAERTGGSVSTLTIQRTQQEDSAVYLCASSFRAGGYEQYFGPGTRLTVT.

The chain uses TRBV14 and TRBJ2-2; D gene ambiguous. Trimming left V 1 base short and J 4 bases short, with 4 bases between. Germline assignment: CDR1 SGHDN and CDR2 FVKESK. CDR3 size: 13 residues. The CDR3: CASSQVITGELFF. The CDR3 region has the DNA TGTGCCAGCAGCCAAGTAATCACCGGGGAGCTGTTTTTT. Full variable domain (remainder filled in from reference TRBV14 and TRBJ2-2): EAGVTQFPSHSVIEKGQTVTLRCDPISGHDNLYWYRRVMGKEIKFLLHFVKESKQDESGMPNNRFLAERTGGTYSTLKVQPAELEDSGVYFCASSQVITGELFFGEGSRLTVL.

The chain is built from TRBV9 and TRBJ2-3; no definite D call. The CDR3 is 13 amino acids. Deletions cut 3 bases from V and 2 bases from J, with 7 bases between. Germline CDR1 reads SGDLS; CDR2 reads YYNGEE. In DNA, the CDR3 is TGTGCCAGCAGCGAGCTTACCACAGATACGCAGTATTTT. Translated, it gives CASSELTTDTQYF.

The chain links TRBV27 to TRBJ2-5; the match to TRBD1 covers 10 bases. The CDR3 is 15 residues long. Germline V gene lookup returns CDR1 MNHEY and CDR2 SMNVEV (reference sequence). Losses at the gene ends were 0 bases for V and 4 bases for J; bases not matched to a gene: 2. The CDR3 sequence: CASSLSWDRGETQYF. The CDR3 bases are TGTGCCAGCAGTTTATCGTGGGACAGGGGAGAGACCCAGTACTTC.

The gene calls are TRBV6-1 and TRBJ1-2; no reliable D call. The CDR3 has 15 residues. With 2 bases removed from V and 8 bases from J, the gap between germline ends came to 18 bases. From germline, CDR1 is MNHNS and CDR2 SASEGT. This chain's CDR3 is CASSEFLIGVRGYTF. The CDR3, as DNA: TGTGCCAGCAGTGAATTTCTGATTGGGGTTCGGGGCTACACCTTC.

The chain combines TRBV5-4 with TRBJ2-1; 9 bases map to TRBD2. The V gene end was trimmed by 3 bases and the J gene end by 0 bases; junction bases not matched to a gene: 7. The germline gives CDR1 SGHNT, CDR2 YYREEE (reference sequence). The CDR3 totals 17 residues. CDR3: CASSSLTTSGSYNEQFF. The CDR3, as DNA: TGTGCCAGCAGCTCCCTAACGACTAGCGGCTCCTACAATGAGCAGTTCTTC.

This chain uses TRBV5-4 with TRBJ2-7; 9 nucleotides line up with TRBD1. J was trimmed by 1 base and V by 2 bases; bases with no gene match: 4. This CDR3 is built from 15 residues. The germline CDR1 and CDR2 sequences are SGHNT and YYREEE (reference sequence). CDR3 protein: CASSFGTGKSYEQYF. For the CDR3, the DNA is TGTGCCAGCAGCTTCGGGACAGGGAAATCCTACGAGCAGTACTTC.

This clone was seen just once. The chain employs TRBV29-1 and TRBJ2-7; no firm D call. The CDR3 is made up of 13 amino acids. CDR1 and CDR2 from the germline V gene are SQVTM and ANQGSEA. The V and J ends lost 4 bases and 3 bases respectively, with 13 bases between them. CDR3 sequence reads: CSVVVQLSYEQYF. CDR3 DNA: TGCAGCGTTGTTGTGCAGTTAAGCTACGAGCAGTACTTC.

Written as DNA, the CDR3 is TGTGCCAGCTCACCACTACCGAAGGGGTGGGGACTAGCGGATGAGCAGTTCTTC. Translation: CASSPLPKGWGLADEQFF. The chain carries TRBV18 and TRBJ2-1, with 11 bases lining up with TRBD2. Per the germline V gene, CDR1 is KGHSH and CDR2 is LQKENI. The CDR3 is made up of 18 amino acids. V lost 1 base and J lost 8; bases outside the gene matches: 13.